This T cell receptor beta chain was observed in a study of control samples from healthy donors and cancer patients. This clone is a singleton in its sample. Germline V lookup: CDR1 MNHEY, CDR2 SVGAGI. CDR3 length: 15 amino acids. Losses at the gene ends were 6 bases for V and 2 bases for J; bases not matched to a gene: 8. Clones were sequenced by immunoSEQ multiplex PCR, and TCRdb holds only the in-frame ones, with some missing. Of tens of thousands of clones detected, around 93% appear once; the ten largest clones hold over 20%. The rearrangement links TRBV6-5 to TRBJ2-7, with 9 bases matching TRBD1. Sample: PBMCs. The receptor was derived from a woman in her 40s with head and neck cancer. CDR3 residues: CASSTDRGKTYEQYF. CDR3 sequence (DNA): TGTGCCAGCAGCACCGACAGGGGGAAGACCTACGAGCAGTACTTC.